These 2 T cell receptor beta chains share one sample of origin, sequenced in a study of blood T cell repertoires in COVID-19. Only in-frame clones appear in the TCRdb table, and some are missing; sequencing was by immunoSEQ multiplex PCR. The repertoire holds around 95,000 clones, with 80% to 90% as singletons. Sequencing was done on a sample of peripheral blood. The receptors shown here come from a human donor in a cohort sampled during active COVID-19.

The genes are TRBV5-4 and TRBJ2-7; D might be TRBD2 (5 bases). CDR1 and CDR2 (germline): SGHNT, YYREEE (reference sequence). The CDR3 totals 14 residues. V gave up 4 bases and J gave up 4 bases, with 15 bases separating them. The CDR3 bases are TGTGCCAGCAGCCCTGACAACCGACTATACGAGCAGTACTTC. Its protein product is CASSPDNRLYEQYF.

This clone was observed a single time. This chain uses TRBV5-1 with TRBJ2-1, with 7 bases identical to TRBD2. The CDR3 sequence is 17 residues long. CDR1 SGHRS and CDR2 YFSETQ come from the germline V gene. Trimming removed 1 base from V and 0 bases from J; junction bases left unmatched: 7. In DNA, the CDR3 is TGCGCCAGCAGCTTGATGCCCGCGGGAGTCTCCTACAATGAGCAGTTCTTC. It is translated as CASSLMPAGVSYNEQFF.